Below, 5 T cell receptor beta chains from the same sample are listed, as sequenced in a study of T cell responses to AZD1222 COVID-19 vaccine. Profiled with immunoSEQ multiplex PCR; TCRdb holds only in-frame clones, not every one. The table lists about 130,000 clones, around 90% of them singletons. The starting material was peripheral blood, obtained on day 0 of AZD1222 vaccination. All receptors come from an adult in good health.

V usage is TRBV7-9 and J usage is TRBJ2-3; no firm D call. There are 14 residues in the CDR3. Germline V gene data show CDR1 as SEHNR and CDR2 as FQNEAQ (reference sequence). V was trimmed by 3 bases and J by 1 base, leaving 8 bases between them. The chain's CDR3 is CASSFGIRTDTQYF. The CDR3 nucleotides read TGTGCCAGCAGCTTCGGCATACGCACAGATACGCAGTATTTT.

The DNA for the CDR3 is TGCGCCAGCAGCCAAGTGGCACCGAGCTCCTATAATTCACCCCTCCACTTT. The encoded protein is CASSQVAPSSYNSPLHF. The rearrangement links TRBV4-1 to TRBJ1-6; D gene unclear. The germline V gene has CDR1 MGHRA and CDR2 YSYEKL. V was shortened by 1 base and J by 0 bases, with 10 bases between the two germline ends. The CDR3 has 17 amino acids.

The rearrangement joins TRBV3-1 (or the pseudogene TRBV3-2) to TRBJ2-1; D is undetermined. The V and J ends lost 3 bases and 10 bases respectively, with 7 bases between them. The CDR3 sequence is 11 residues long. The germline V gene encodes CDR1 LGHDT and CDR2 YNNKEL (reference sequence). As DNA, the CDR3 is TGTGCCAGCAGCCAGTCGACGGAGCAGTTCTTC. Translating gives CASSQSTEQFF.

The chain is built from TRBV5-1 and TRBJ1-1; 9 nucleotides align to TRBD1. J gave up 7 bases and V 0 bases, and 1 base lay outside the gene matches. CDR3 length equals 13 residues. Per germline, CDR1 SGHRS and CDR2 YFSETQ. CDR3 sequence: CASSLGGQGEAFF. Here the CDR3 DNA reads TGCGCCAGCAGCTTGGGGGGACAGGGTGAAGCTTTCTTT.

CDR3 sequence (DNA): TGTGCCAGCAGTTTGGACAGGGAAGGGGCCCAGTACTTC. Residues: CASSLDREGAQYF. The genes are TRBV12-3 or TRBV12-4 and TRBJ2-5, with 8 positions matching TRBD1. This CDR3 is 13 amino acids long. J lost 9 bases, V lost 3 bases, and 6 bases had no gene match.